This TCR beta chain was sequenced during a study of human T cells and chemical hapten exposure. Looking at the study overall: For sensitization, 2% DPC was applied to a 2 cm by 2 cm patch of upper inner arm skin. Slight differences in pooled library volume were the main source of varying TCR yields across samples.

MiXCR was run by TCRdb on the RACE reads, yielding one entry per CDR3 protein. Altogether about 350,000 distinct CDR3 sequences are present, about 6% being singletons, with the ten largest covering about 5.4%. This clonotype was seen a handful of times. Its antigen is unidentified. Broader study findings: DPC sensitization produced no change in TCRs with frequency above 1 in 1000.

The time point here: patch test 2, 6 weeks after DPC sensitization. The treatment denotes: therapeutic diphenylcyclopropenone sensitization with weekly scalp DPC. This CDR3 region has 15 residues. Germline trimming cut 2 bases from V and 8 bases from J; bases unmatched to any gene: 7. This specimen was whole blood, taken in connection with sensitization to the hapten diphenylcyclopropenone (DPC). The V and J genes are TRBV12-3 or TRBV12-4 and TRBJ1-4; TRBD1 aligns across 8 bases. The receptor was derived from a woman under 30 with alopecia areata. Some clones in this sample may be carry-over from other donors' samples. CDR3 sequence: CASSLRAGGREKLFF. The CDR3 nucleotides read TGTGCCAGCAGTTTACGGGCAGGGGGCAGGGAAAAACTGTTTTTT.